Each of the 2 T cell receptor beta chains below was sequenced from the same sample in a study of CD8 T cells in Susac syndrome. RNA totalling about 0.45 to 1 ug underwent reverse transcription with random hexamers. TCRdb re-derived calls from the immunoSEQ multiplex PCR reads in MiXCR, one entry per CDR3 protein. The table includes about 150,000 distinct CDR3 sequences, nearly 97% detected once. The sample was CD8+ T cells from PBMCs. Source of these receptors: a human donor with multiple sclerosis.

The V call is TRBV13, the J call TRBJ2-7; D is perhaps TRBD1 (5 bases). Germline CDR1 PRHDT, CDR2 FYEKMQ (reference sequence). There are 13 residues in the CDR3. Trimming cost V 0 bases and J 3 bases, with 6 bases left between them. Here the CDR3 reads CASSLGRVYEQYF. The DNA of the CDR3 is TGTGCCAGCAGCTTAGGCAGGGTCTACGAGCAGTACTTC.

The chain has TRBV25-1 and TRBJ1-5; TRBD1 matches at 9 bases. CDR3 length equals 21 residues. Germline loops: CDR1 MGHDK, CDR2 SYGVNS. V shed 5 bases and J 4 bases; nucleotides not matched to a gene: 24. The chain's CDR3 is CASSSLCQDRGWMIGNQPQHF. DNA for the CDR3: TGTGCCAGCAGTTCCCTATGCCAGGACAGGGGCTGGATGATAGGTAATCAGCCCCAGCATTTT.